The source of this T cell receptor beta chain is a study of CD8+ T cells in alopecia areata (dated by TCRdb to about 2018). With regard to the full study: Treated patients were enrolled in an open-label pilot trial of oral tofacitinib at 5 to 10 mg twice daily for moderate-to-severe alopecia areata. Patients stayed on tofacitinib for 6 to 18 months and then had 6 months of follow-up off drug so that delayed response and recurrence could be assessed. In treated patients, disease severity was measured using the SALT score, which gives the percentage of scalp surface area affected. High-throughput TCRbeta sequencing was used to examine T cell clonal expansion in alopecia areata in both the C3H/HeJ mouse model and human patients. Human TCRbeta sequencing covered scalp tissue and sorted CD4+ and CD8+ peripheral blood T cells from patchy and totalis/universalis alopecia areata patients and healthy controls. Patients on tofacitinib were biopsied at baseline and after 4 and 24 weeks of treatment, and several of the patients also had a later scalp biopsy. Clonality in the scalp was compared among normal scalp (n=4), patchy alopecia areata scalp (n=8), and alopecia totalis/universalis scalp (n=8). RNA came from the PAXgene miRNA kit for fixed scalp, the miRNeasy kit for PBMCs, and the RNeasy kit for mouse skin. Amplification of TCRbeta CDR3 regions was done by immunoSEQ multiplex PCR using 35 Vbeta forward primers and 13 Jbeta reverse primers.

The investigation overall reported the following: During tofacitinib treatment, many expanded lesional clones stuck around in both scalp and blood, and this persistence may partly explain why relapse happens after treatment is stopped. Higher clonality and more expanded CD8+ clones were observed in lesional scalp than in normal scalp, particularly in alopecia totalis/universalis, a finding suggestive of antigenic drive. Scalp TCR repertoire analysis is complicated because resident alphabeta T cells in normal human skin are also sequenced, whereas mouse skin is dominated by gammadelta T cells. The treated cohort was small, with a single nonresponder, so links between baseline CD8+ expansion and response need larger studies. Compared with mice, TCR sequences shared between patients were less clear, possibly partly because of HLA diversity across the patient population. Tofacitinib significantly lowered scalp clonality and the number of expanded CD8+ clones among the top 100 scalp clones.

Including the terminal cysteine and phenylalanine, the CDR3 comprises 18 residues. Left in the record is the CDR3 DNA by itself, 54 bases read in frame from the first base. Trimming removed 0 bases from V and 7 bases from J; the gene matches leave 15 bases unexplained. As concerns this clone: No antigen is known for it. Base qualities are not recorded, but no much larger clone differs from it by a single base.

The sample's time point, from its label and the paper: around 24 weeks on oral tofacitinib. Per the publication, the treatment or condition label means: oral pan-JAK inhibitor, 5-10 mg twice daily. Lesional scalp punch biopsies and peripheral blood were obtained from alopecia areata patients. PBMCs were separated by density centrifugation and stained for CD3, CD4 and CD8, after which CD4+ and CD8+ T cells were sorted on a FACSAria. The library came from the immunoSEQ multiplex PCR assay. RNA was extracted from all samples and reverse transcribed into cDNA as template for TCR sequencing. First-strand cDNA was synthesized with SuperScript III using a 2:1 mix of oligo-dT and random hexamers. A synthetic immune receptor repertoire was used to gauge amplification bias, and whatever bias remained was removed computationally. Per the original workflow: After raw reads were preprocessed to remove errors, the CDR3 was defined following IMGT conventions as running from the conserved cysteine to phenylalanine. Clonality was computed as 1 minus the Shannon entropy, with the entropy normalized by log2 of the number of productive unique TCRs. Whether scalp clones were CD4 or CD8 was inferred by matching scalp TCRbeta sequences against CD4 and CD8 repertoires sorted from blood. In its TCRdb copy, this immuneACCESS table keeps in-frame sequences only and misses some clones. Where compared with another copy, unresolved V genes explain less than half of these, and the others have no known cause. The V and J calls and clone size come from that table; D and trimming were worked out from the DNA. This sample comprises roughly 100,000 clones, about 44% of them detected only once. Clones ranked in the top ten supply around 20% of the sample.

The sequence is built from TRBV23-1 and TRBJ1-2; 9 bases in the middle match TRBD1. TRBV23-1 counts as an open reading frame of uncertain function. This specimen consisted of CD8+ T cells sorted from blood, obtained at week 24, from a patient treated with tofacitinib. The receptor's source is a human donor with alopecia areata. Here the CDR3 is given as CASSQSRARGTGWCGYTF. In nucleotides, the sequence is TGCGCCAGCAGTCAATCGCGCGCCCGCGGGACAGGGTGGTGTGGCTACACCTTC.